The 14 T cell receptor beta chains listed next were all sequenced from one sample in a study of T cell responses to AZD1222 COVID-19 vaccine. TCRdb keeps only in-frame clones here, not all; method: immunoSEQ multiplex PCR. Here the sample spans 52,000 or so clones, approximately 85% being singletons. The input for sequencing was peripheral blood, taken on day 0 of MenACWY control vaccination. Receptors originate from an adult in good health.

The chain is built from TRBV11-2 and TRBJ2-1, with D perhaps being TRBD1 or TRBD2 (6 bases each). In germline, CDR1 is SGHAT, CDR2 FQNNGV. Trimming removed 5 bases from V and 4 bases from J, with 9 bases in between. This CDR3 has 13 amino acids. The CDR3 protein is CASSGGGYNEQFF. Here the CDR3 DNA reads TGTGCCAGCAGCGGAGGGGGGTACAATGAGCAGTTCTTC.

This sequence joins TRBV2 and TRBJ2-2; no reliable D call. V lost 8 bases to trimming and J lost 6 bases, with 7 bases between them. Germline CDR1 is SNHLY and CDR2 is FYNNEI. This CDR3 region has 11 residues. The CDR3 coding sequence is TGTGCCAGCGCGGACGCCGGGGAGCTGTTTTTT. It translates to CASADAGELFF.

The CDR3 DNA reads TGTGCCAGCAGTCAAAGGAGGGCCGTGAGGACTGAAGCTTTCTTT. Translation: CASSQRRAVRTEAFF. The chain recombines TRBV27 with TRBJ1-1; D unresolved. CDR1 is MNHEY and CDR2 is SMNVEV in the germline V gene (reference sequence). The V end lost 5 bases, the J end lost 5 bases, and 18 bases lay between the germline ends. There are 15 residues in the CDR3.

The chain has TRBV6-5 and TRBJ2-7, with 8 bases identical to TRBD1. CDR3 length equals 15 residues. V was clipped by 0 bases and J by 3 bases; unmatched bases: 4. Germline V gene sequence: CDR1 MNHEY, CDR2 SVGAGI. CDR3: CASSYSGQGSYEQYF. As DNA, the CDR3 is TGTGCCAGCAGTTACTCCGGACAGGGAAGCTACGAGCAGTACTTC.

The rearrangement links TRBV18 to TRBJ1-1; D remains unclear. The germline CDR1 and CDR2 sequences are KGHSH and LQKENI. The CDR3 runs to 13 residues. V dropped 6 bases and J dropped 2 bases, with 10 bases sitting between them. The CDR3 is CASSSTVNTEAFF. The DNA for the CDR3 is TGTGCCAGCTCCTCGACGGTAAACACTGAAGCTTTCTTT.

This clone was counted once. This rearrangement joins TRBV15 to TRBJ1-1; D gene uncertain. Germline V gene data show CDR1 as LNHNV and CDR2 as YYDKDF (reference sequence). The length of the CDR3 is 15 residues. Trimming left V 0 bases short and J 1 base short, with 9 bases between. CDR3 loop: CATSREVWSNTEAFF. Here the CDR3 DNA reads TGTGCCACCAGCAGAGAAGTTTGGTCGAACACTGAAGCTTTCTTT.

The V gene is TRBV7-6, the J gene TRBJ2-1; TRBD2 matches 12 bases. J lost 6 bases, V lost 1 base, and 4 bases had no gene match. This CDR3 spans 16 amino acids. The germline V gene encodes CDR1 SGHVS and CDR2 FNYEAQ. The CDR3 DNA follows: TGTGCCAGCAGCTTAGTCGCTAGCGGGAGGGTCAATGAGCAGTTCTTC. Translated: CASSLVASGRVNEQFF.

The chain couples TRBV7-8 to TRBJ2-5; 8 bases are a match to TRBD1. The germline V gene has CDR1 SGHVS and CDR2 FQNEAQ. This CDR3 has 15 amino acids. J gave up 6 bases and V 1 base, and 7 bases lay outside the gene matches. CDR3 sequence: CASSLDPGQGKTQYF. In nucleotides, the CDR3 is TGTGCCAGCAGCTTAGACCCTGGACAGGGAAAGACCCAGTACTTC.

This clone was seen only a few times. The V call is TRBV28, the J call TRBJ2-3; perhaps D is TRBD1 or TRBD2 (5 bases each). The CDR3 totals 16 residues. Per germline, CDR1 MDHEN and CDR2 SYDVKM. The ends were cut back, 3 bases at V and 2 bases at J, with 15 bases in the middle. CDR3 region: CASSFTGTKDTDTQYF. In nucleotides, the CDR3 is TGTGCCAGCAGTTTTACCGGGACGAAGGACACAGATACGCAGTATTTT.

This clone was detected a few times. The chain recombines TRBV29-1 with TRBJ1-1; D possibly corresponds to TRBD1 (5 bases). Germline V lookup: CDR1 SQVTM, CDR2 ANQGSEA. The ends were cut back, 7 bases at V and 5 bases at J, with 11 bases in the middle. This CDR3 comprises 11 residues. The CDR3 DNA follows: TGCAGCGGCAGGGAAATAACTGAAGCTTTCTTT. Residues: CSGREITEAFF. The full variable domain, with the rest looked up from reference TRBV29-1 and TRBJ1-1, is SAVISQKPSRDICQRGTSLTIQCQVDSQVTMMFWYRQQPGQSLTLIATANQGSEATYESGFVIDKFPISRPNLTFSTLTVSNMSPEDSSIYLCSGREITEAFFGQGTRLTVV.

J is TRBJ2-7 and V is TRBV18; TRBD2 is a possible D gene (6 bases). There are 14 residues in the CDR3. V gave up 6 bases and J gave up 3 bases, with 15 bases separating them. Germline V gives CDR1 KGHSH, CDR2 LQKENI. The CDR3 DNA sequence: TGTGCCAGCTCCTCCAGCGGGCAGGTCTACGAGCAGTACTTC. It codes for CASSSSGQVYEQYF.

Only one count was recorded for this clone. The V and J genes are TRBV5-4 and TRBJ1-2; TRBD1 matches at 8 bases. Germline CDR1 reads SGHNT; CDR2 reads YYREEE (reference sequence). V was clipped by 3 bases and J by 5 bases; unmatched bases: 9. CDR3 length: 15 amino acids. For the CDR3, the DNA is TGTGCCAGCAGCTATAGACAGGGGTCTAGTTATGGCTACACCTTC. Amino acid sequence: CASSYRQGSSYGYTF.

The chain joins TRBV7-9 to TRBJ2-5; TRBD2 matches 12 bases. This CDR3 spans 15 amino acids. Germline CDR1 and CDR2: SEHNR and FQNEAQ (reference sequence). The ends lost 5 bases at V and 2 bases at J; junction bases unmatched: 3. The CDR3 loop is CASSRTSGVQETQYF. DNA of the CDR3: TGTGCCAGCAGCCGGACTAGCGGGGTTCAAGAGACCCAGTACTTC.

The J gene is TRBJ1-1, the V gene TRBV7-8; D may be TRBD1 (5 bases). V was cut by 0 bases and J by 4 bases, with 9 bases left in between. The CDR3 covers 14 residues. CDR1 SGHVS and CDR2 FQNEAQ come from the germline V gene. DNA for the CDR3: TGTGCCAGCAGCTTAGCGCGGCAGGGCACTGAAGCTTTCTTT. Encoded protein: CASSLARQGTEAFF.